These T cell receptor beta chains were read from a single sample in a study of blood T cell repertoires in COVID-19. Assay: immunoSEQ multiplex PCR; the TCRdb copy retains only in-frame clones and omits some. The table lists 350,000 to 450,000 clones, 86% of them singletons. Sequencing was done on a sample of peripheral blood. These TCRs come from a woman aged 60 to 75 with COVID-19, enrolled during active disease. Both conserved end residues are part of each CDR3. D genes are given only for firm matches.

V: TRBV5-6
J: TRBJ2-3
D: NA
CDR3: CASSLSSFSPTDTQYF

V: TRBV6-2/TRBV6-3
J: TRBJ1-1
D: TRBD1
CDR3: CASSLGTAFSTTSNTEAFF

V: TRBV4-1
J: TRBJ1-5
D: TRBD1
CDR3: CASSPGTGWRQPQHF

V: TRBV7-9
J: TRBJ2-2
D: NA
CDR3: CASSLAAFRELFF

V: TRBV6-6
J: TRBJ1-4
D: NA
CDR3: CASSYPTGAREKLFF

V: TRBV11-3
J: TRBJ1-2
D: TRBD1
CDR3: CASSLGGGGRSNYGYTF

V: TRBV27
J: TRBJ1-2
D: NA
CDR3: CASSQGPGGYTF

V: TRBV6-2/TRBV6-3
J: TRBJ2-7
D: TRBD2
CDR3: CASSYTSGPYEQYF

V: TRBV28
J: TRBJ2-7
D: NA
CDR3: CASSFEGGQYF

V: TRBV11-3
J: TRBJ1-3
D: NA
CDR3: CASSPRSGELGNTIYF

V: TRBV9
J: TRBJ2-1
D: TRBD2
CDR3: CASSVGASGGDEQFF

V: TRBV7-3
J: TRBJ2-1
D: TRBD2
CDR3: CASSLTGGTNEQFF

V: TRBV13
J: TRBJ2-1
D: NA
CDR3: CASSLGGNEQFF

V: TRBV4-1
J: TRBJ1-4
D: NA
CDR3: CASSQSTGYSTNEKLFF

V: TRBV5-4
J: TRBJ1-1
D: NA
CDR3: CASSPWAVAEAFF

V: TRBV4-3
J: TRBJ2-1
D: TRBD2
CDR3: CASSQDVFGLAGADSYNEQFF

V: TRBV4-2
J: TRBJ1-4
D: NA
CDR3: CASSQGGLTNEKLFF

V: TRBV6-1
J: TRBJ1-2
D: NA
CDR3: CASSDRYGYTF

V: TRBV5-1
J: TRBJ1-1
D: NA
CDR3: CASSLGGPTEAFF

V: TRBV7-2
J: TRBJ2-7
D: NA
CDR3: CASSETQGSYEQYF

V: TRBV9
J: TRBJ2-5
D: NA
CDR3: CASSVGSYSETQYF

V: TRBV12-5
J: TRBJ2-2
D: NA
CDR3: CASGLTPGTGELFF

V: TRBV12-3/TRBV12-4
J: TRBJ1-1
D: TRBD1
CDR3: CASSFARQGWAFF

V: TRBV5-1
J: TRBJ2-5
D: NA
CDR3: CASSLGGSHETQYF

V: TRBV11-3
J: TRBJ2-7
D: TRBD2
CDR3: CASSPPWGGRFQQYF

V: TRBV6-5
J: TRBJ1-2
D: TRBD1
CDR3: CASSYQGQAYGYTF

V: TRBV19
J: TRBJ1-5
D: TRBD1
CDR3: CASSIGTAYSNQPQHF

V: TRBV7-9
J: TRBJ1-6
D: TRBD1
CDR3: CASSLRQGPDSPLHF

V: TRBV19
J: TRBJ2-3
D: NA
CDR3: CASSRLGGDTQYF

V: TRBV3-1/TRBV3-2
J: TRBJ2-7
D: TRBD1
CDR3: CASSPDRGPYEQYF

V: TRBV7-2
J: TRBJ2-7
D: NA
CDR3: CASSLRVAETYEQYF

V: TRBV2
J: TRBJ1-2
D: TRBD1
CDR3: CASRDRDRYGYTF

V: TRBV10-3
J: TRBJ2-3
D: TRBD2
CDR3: CAVRLAGADTQYF

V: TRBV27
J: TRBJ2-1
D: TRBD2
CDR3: CASNLAGGHNEQFF

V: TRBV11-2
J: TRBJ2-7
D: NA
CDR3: CASSLVGTGAGLYEQYF

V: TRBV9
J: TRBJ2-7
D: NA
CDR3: CASSPLTGSYEQYF

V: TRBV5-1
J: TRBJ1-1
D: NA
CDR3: CASSLPGMNTEAFF

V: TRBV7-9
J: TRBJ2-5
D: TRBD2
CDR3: CASSLVTSGGASQETQYF

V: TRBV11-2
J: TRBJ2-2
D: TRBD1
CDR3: CASSSRDRGFRELFF

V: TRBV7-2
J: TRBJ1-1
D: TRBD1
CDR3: CASSWTDRAMTNTEAFF

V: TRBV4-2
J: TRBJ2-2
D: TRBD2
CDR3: CASSQTGPLAGGRSGELFF

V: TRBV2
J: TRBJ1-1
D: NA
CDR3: CASSLKLNTEAFF

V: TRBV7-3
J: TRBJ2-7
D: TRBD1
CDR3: CASSLTGQFDEQYF

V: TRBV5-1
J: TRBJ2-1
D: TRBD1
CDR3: CASSITIQGALGNEQFF

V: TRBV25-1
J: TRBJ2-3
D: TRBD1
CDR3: CASSPLGGQGIRSDTQYF

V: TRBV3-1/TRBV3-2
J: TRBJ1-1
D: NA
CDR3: CASSQVPGTMNTEAFF

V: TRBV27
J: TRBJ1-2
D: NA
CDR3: CASSSESFFSRGYTF

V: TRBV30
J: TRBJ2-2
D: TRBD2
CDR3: CAQGRGLVDTGELFF

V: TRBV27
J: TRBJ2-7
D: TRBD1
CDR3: CASSFRTGGSYEQYF

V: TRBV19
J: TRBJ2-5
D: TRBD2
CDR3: CASGPAGGQETQYF